Listed below are T cell receptor beta chains from one sample, sequenced in a study of blood T cell repertoires in COVID-19. Sequenced by immunoSEQ multiplex PCR; TCRdb stores in-frame clones only, minus some. The sample records about 250,000 clones, 88% being singletons. Sequencing was carried out using peripheral blood. These receptors were taken from a woman in her thirties with acute or convalescent COVID-19. The CDR3 runs from the conserved cysteine through the conserved F or W. The D gene is left open where the match is weak. The size of a clone is reported for some rows only, either as once, few or many, or as a class for expanded clones.

d_gene | j_gene | v_gene | abundance | CDR3aa | CDR3nt
TRBD1 | TRBJ2-1 | TRBV5-5 | . | CASSSGTAISLTYNEQFF | TGTGCCAGCAGCTCCGGGACAGCTATCTCCTTAACCTACAATGAGCAGTTCTTC
TRBD1 | TRBJ2-6 | TRBV5-1 | . | CASRVMGQGASGANVLTF | TGCGCCAGCCGAGTGATGGGACAGGGGGCTTCTGGGGCCAACGTCCTGACTTTC
. | TRBJ2-5 | TRBV15 | many | CATSRERLGETQYF | TGTGCCACCAGCAGAGAGCGACTCGGAGAGACCCAGTACTTC
TRBD1 | TRBJ1-5 | TRBV19 | . | CASSIYPGTGNQPQHF | TGTGCCAGTAGTATTTATCCCGGGACAGGGAATCAGCCCCAGCATTTT
. | TRBJ2-7 | TRBV30 | . | CAWRGDSFSYEQYF | TGTGCCTGGAGGGGCGACAGTTTCTCCTACGAGCAGTACTTC
. | TRBJ2-2 | TRBV6-5 | . | CASSLNTQGTGELFF | TGTGCCAGCAGTCTGAACACACAGGGCACCGGGGAGCTGTTTTTT
TRBD2 | TRBJ2-1 | TRBV7-2 | . | CASSLGYPSGNYNEQFF | TGTGCCAGCAGCTTAGGATATCCTAGCGGGAACTACAATGAGCAGTTCTTC
TRBD1 | TRBJ1-4 | TRBV30 | . | CAWSPGTGGREKLFF | TGTGCCTGGAGTCCGGGGACAGGGGGCCGAGAAAAACTGTTTTTT
TRBD2 | TRBJ2-1 | TRBV29-1 | . | CSVELGLASYNEQFF | TGCAGCGTTGAATTAGGACTAGCCTCCTACAATGAGCAGTTCTTC
. | TRBJ2-7 | TRBV21-1 | . | CASSKDPRRDSQPAEQYF | TGTGCCAGCAGCAAAGATCCGCGAAGGGACAGCCAACCGGCCGAGCAGTACTTC
. | TRBJ2-2 | TRBV19 | . | CASSMRSSPLDTGELFF | TGTGCCAGTAGTATGAGGAGTTCCCCATTGGACACCGGGGAGCTGTTTTTT
TRBD2 | TRBJ2-2 | TRBV19 | . | CASSISGSRTGELFF | TGTGCCAGTAGTATCAGCGGGAGCCGCACCGGGGAGCTGTTTTTT